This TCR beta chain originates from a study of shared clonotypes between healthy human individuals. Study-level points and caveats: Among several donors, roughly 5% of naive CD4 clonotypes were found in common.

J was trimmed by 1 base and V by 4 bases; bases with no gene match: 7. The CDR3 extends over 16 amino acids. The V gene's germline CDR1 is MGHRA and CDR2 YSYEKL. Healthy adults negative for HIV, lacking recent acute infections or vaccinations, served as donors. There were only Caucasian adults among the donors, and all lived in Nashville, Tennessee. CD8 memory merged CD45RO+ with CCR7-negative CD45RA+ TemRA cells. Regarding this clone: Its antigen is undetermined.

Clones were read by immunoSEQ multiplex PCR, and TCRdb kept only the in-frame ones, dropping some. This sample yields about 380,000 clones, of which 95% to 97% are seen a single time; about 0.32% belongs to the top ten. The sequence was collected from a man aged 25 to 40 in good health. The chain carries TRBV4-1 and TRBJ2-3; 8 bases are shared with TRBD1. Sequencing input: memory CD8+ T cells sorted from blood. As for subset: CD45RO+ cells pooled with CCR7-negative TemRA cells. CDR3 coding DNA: TGCGCCAGCAGCCTCGGACAGGGCGGAGGCACAGATACGCAGTATTTT. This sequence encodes CASSLGQGGGTDTQYF.